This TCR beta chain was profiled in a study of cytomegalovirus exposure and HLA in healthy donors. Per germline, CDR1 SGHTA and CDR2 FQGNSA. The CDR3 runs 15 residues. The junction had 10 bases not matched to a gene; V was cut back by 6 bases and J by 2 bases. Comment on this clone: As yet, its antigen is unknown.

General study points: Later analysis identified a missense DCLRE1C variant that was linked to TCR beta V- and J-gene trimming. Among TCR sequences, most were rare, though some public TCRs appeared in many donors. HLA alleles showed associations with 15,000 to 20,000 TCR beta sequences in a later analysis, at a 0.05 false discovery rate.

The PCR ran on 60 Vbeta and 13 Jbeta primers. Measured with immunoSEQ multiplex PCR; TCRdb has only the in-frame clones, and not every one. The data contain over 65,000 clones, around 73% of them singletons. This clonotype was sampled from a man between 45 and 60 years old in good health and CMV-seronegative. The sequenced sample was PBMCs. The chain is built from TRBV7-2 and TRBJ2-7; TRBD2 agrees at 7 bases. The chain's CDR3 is CASSREAGETYEQYF. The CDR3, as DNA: TGTGCCAGCAGTCGAGAGGCGGGGGAGACCTACGAGCAGTACTTC.